This T cell receptor (beta chain) is drawn from a study of shared clonotypes between healthy human individuals. Turning to the study itself: Three CD4 naive, three CD4 memory, two CD8 naive and one CD8 memory plate were used per donor.

As defined, naive CD8 cells were CD45RO-negative and positively selected for CCR7, with terminally differentiated effector memory CD45RA+ cells excluded. General observations from the study: Four donors shared 4.5% to 6.5% of their naive CD4 clonotypes. On the whole, naive subsets had larger estimated richness than memory subsets had.

As to this clone: Its antigen is not identified.

The CDR3 contains 17 residues. The genomic DNA of each subset was split evenly across several immunoSEQ plates. TCRdb keeps only in-frame clones here, not all; method: immunoSEQ multiplex PCR. The top ten clones hold 0.11% of a sample with approximately 590,000 clones, 95% to 96% of them seen once. This clonotype was sampled from a woman younger than 45 in good health. The rearrangement joins TRBV21-1 to TRBJ2-6; the tabulated D call, TRBD2, remains unverified against the DNA. TRBV21-1 is shown as a pseudogene. The sample comprised naive CD8+ T cells sorted from blood. CDR3 sequence: CASSSGLTSSGANVLTF. The CDR3 DNA reads TGTGCCAGCAGCTCGGGGTTGACTAGCTCTGGGGCCAACGTCCTGACTTTC.